The sequence of this T cell receptor beta chain was determined in a study of T cells expressing NK-cell markers. Study-level background: Eight donors were sequenced, of whom seven were HCMV-seropositive, while the remaining one was HCMV-seronegative.

CDR1 and CDR2 from the germline V gene are DFQATT and SNEGSKA (reference sequence). The CDR3 runs to 14 residues. No DNA is given; TCRdb re-called the 5' RACE reads and lists each CDR3 protein once. This sample's clone table lists 500,000 or so distinct CDR3 sequences. The chain couples TRBV20-1 to TRBJ2-3; the D call from TCRdb, TRBD2, cannot be confirmed without DNA. This TCR was sampled from a man younger than 30 in good health. Source material: blood T cells: a sorted CD56 or NKG2C T cell subset, CD4+ or CD8+ T cells, or bulk PBMC T cells (not recorded which). CDR3 sequence reads: CSASGRELEDTQYF.